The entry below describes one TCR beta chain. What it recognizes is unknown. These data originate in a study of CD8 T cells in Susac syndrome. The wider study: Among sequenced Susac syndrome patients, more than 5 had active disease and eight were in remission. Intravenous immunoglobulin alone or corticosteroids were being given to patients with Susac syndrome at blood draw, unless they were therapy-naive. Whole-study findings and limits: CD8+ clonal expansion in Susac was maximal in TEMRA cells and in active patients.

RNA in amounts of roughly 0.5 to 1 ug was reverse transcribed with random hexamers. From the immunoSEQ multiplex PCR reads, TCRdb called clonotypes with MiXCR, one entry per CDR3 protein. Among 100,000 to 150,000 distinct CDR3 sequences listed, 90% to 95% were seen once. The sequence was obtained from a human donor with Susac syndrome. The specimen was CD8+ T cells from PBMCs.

The DNA for the CDR3 is TGTGCCACCAGCCTGGGACAGGGGGACCAGTACTTC. This codes for CATSLGQGDQYF. The chain carries TRBV24-1 and TRBJ2-5; 11 bases match TRBD1. Germline trimming cut 7 bases from V and 10 bases from J; bases unmatched to any gene: 4. Germline-derived CDR1 and CDR2 are KGHDR and SFDVKD. The CDR3 contains 12 residues.